The 2 T cell receptor beta chains below come from one sample, sequenced in a study of cytomegalovirus exposure and HLA in healthy donors. In the PCR, 60 Vbeta and 13 Jbeta primers were used. Clones were sequenced by immunoSEQ multiplex PCR, and TCRdb holds only the in-frame ones, with some missing. The table lists around 200,000 clones, less than 90% of them singletons. The sample comprised PBMCs. The receptors were sampled from a woman aged 25 to 39 in good health and CMV-seronegative.

The CDR3 is CASSLVAGGQETQYF. The CDR3 DNA is TGCGCCAGCAGCTTGGTTGCGGGGGGCCAGGAGACCCAGTACTTC. The chain couples TRBV5-1 to TRBJ2-5; 8 bases line up with TRBD2. Germline CDR1 SGHRS, CDR2 YFSETQ. CDR3 length equals 15 residues. V gave up 0 bases and J gave up 5 bases; unmatched junction bases: 6.

The V gene is TRBV4-2, the J gene TRBJ2-5, with D possibly matching TRBD1 (5 bases). This CDR3 has 15 amino acids. Germline V CDR1 and CDR2: LGHNA, YNFKEQ. Deletions cut 0 bases from V and 7 bases from J, with 15 bases between. CDR3: CASSQDDSLLGTQYF. The CDR3 coding sequence is TGTGCCAGCAGCCAAGATGACAGTCTACTTGGGACCCAGTACTTC.